Detailed here is one T cell receptor beta chain. The data derive from a study of blood T cell repertoires in COVID-19. Background on the study: Specimens from acute and convalescent COVID-19 originated in the United States, Italy and Spain. The cDNA or gDNA used as material had been derived from T cells, B-cell-depleted T cells, or PBMCs.

Source study methods: Amplification of reference gene primers was used by the study to estimate nucleated cell counts. Libraries were prepared by immunoSEQ multiplex PCR; TCRdb keeps only in-frame clonotypes and omits some of them. The V and J calls and clone size were taken over from that table, and D and trimming were inferred from the DNA. The data contain 200,000 to 250,000 clones, around 84% of them seen just once; the ten biggest clones take up approximately 3.2%. The CDR3 loop spans 14 amino acids. The V and J ends lost 2 bases and 7 bases, in that order; junction bases with no gene match: 5. Germline CDR1 is LGHNA and CDR2 is YNFKEQ.

The sequence was collected from a woman between 18 and 29 years old with acute or convalescent COVID-19. The V gene is TRBV4-2, the J gene TRBJ1-5; 7 positions match TRBD1. The sample was peripheral blood. The CDR3 region is CASSQLRTGQPQHF. DNA for the CDR3: TGTGCCAGCAGCCAATTGCGGACAGGACAGCCCCAGCATTTT.